One T cell receptor (beta chain) is described in this entry. Every sample had a minimum of 6 million PBMCs isolated. Total RNA amounts of at least 6 micrograms were extracted per sample. CDR1 is MNHEY and CDR2 is SMNVEV in the germline V gene (reference sequence). Trimming left V 2 bases short and J 5 bases short, with 9 bases between. The CDR3 extends over 14 amino acids. A second PCR of 7 to 11 cycles used a sample-barcoded 5' primer and a J-beta primer mix. TCRdb reprocessed the 5' RACE reads with MiXCR, giving one entry per CDR3 protein. Among over 450,000 distinct CDR3 sequences listed, under 30% were seen once. The entry originates in a study of blood T cells in healthy people across ages. These records were also assigned to another study, of T cells of mothers and their children. That report adds: A slight, non-significant increase in overlap was found for related mother-child pairs relative to unrelated pairs.

Input material: blood. The clonotype originates from a boy aged 10-17 years in good health. V is TRBV27 and J is TRBJ2-2, with D possibly TRBD1 on 5 matching bases. CDR3 loop: CASSLMAGTGELFF. CDR3 coding DNA: TGTGCCAGCAGTTTAATGGCAGGGACCGGGGAGCTGTTTTTT.